The subject of this entry is one TCR beta chain. Produced via immunoSEQ multiplex PCR; TCRdb's table is partial and in-frame only. The data hold some 75,000 clones, with about 80% observed a single time. The sample originates from a study of T cell clones after liver transplantation. Germline trimming cut 5 bases from V and 4 bases from J; bases unmatched to any gene: 7. The CDR3 covers 16 residues. The germline gives CDR1 SGHTA, CDR2 FQGTGA. The TCR originated in a human donor who received a liver transplant. This specimen consisted of CD4+ T cells from blood, obtained before liver transplant. The chain combines TRBV7-3 with TRBJ2-3, with 12 bases matching TRBD2. The CDR3 DNA reads TGTGCCAGCAGCGTCTGGACTAGCGGGATTGCAGATACGCAGTATTTT. Translating it yields CASSVWTSGIADTQYF.